These 14 T cell receptor beta chains were sequenced from one sample in a study of post-analysis software for immune sequencing data. Their recognized antigens are unknown. Study-level findings and limits: Among 5 or 6 TRBV segments more frequent in patients than controls were TRBV5-6, TRBV5-1 and TRBV20-1.

TCR beta cDNA libraries had unique molecular identifiers. From the PCR reads, TCRdb called clonotypes with MiXCR, one entry per CDR3 protein. The data contain about 430,000 distinct CDR3 sequences, about 40% of them singletons. Sequenced: blood. These receptors were obtained from a girl aged 2 to 9 with multiple sclerosis.

This clonotype was observed a few times. The CDR3 region has the DNA TGTGCCAGCAGCACCGGGACTAGCTTCTACAATGAGCAGTTCTTC. Amino acid sequence: CASSTGTSFYNEQFF. The chain carries TRBV9 and TRBJ2-1, with TRBD2 matching over 9 bases. The CDR3 extends over 15 amino acids. Per germline, CDR1 SGDLS and CDR2 YYNGEE. The V and J ends lost 4 bases and 3 bases, in that order; junction bases with no gene match: 5.

The chain uses TRBV19 and TRBJ1-6; possible D gene TRBD1, 5 bases. Trimming shortened V by 5 bases and J by 9 bases, and 17 bases separated the two germline ends. CDR1 LNHDA and CDR2 SQIVND come from the germline V gene (reference sequence). CDR3 length: 15 amino acids. CDR3 in amino acids: CASSARDRERSPLHF. The CDR3 DNA follows: TGTGCCAGTAGTGCCCGCGACAGAGAACGTTCACCCCTCCACTTT.

The chain is built from TRBV25-1 and TRBJ2-1; the match to TRBD2 covers 10 bases. The CDR3 is made up of 15 amino acids. Germline V gene lookup returns CDR1 MGHDK and CDR2 SYGVNS. Trimming cost V 4 bases and J 6 bases; bases outside gene matches: 6. This CDR3 reads CASSAWTSGINEQFF. DNA for the CDR3: TGTGCCAGCAGTGCCTGGACTAGCGGAATCAATGAGCAGTTCTTC.

This chain joins TRBV28 and TRBJ1-1; D remains unclear. Germline values: CDR1 MDHEN, CDR2 SYDVKM. CDR3 size: 13 residues. V dropped 4 bases and J dropped 10 bases, with 16 bases sitting between them. Written as DNA, the CDR3 is TGTGCCAGCAGTTCGGGGATTGGTAGGGCAGCTTTCTTT. The encoded protein is CASSSGIGRAAFF.

The rearrangement uses TRBV6-1 and TRBJ1-5; D not resolved. The CDR3 spans 15 residues. Trimming left V 4 bases short and J 3 bases short, with 13 bases between. Germline V gene data show CDR1 as MNHNS and CDR2 as SASEGT. Here the CDR3 reads CASSAASLPNQPQHF. The CDR3 DNA is TGTGCCAGCAGTGCGGCCTCTCTACCCAATCAGCCCCAGCATTTT.

J is TRBJ2-5 and V is TRBV28; TRBD2 matches at 7 bases. J was trimmed by 3 bases and V by 2 bases; bases with no gene match: 15. CDR1 is MDHEN and CDR2 is SYDVKM in the germline V gene. CDR3 length: 18 amino acids. The CDR3 sequence is CASSLIPGEGHRKETQYF. The CDR3, as DNA: TGTGCCAGCAGTTTAATCCCTGGGGAGGGGCATCGGAAAGAGACCCAGTACTTC.

This clonotype was seen a handful of times. The genes are TRBV20-1 and TRBJ2-3, with 9 bases fitting TRBD2. This CDR3 has 13 residues. Per the germline V gene, CDR1 is DFQATT and CDR2 is SNEGSKA (reference sequence). DNA for the CDR3: TGCAGCGCAATAGCGGGGGGCACAGATACGCAGTATTTT. It yields the protein CSAIAGGTDTQYF.

This clonotype was observed once. The chain links TRBV7-2 to TRBJ2-3, with 13 positions matching TRBD2. The germline V gene has CDR1 SGHTA and CDR2 FQGNSA. V lost 5 bases, J lost 10 bases, and 6 bases stayed unmatched. The CDR3 has 14 amino acids. The CDR3 nucleotides are TGTGCCAGCAGCGGGACTAGCGGGAAGGTTCCGCAGTATTTT. Its translation: CASSGTSGKVPQYF.

This chain joins TRBV12-3 or TRBV12-4 and TRBJ1-6, with D unresolved. With 3 bases removed from V and 10 bases from J, the gap between germline ends came to 7 bases. The CDR3 has 12 amino acids. CDR3 amino acids: CASSFPNSPLHF. In DNA form, the CDR3 reads TGTGCCAGCAGTTTCCCAAACTCACCCCTCCACTTT.

This clonotype has more than one count but fewer than ten. The CDR3 bases are TGTGCCAGCAGTTTTAAGGGGACAGGGCGAGGCTACACCTTC. It translates to CASSFKGTGRGYTF. The V and J genes are TRBV27 and TRBJ1-2; 9 positions match TRBD1. From germline, CDR1 is MNHEY and CDR2 SMNVEV (reference sequence). V shed 3 bases and J 8 bases; nucleotides not matched to a gene: 7. The CDR3 runs 14 residues.

Regarding this clonotype: At one of its ends the junction is not consistent with the germline gene, which may arise from a read error. This chain links TRBV12-3 or TRBV12-4 with TRBJ2-6, with D unclear. The CDR3 runs 13 residues. In DNA, the CDR3 is TGTGCCAACAGTCATTCTGGGGCCAACGTCCTGACTTTC. Its protein product is CANSHSGANVLTF.

With respect to this clonotype: One end of the junction is discordant with germline, which a read error may explain. The chain employs TRBV28 and TRBJ1-1; D possibly corresponds to TRBD1 (6 bases). There are 13 residues in the CDR3. Germline CDR1 and CDR2: MDHEN and SYDVKM. This chain's CDR3 is CAGRQTGQPEAFF. CDR3 DNA sequence: TGTGCCGGCAGGCAGACAGGCCAACCCGAAGCTTTCTTT.

This chain uses TRBV3-1 with TRBJ1-2; the D is unclear. The CDR3 contains 13 residues. V lost 3 bases to trimming and J lost 8 bases, with 13 bases between them. From germline, CDR1 is LGHDT and CDR2 YNNKEL (reference sequence). CDR3 nucleotides: TGTGCCAGCAGCCACGATGTACCCGAGGGCTACACCTTC. Translating gives CASSHDVPEGYTF.

The V gene is TRBV20-1, the J gene TRBJ2-1; a weak D match, TRBD1 (6 bases). Trimming left V 5 bases short and J 1 base short, with 9 bases between. The CDR3 spans 13 residues. Per the germline V gene, CDR1 is DFQATT and CDR2 is SNEGSKA (reference sequence). CDR3 protein: CSAPGDSYNEQFF. CDR3 nucleotide sequence: TGCAGTGCTCCAGGGGATTCCTACAATGAGCAGTTCTTC.